These T cell receptor beta chains were read from a single sample in a study of T-cell reconstitution after alpha-beta-depleted transplantation in children. Each CDR3 protein is one row after TCRdb ran MiXCR on the PCR reads. The sample shows 400,000 to 550,000 distinct CDR3 sequences, roughly a tenth of them seen only once. The sample consisted of PBMCs, taken before TCRalphabeta/CD19-depleted stem cell transplant. The receptor source for this set is a child between 2 and 9 years old with inherited bone marrow failure, due to receive a stem cell transplant. Each CDR3 is given with its conserved first and last residue. A D gene is named only where the DNA matches it firmly. Clone size appears in some rows only: once, few, many, or a class for an expanded clone.

v_call	d_call	j_call	clone_size	cdr3_nt	cdr3_aa
TRBV10-2	-	TRBJ2-7	many	TGCGCCAGCAGCGTATCGGTGGTGCAGTACTTC	CASSVSVVQYF
TRBV5-4	-	TRBJ2-7	many	TGTGCCAGCAGCGCCGCAGGGTATAAGGAGCAGTACTTC	CASSAAGYKEQYF
TRBV6-1	-	TRBJ2-7	-	TGTGCCAGCAGTGACGGTCCCGGCGCCTACGAGCAGTACTTC	CASSDGPGAYEQYF
TRBV5-1	-	TRBJ2-3	many	TGCGCCAGCAGCTTGGGAGGGTCGCTTGGAGGAGATACGCAGTATTTT	CASSLGGSLGGDTQYF
TRBV13	-	TRBJ2-7	-	TGTGCCAGCAGCTTAGATCGTAGGGACGAGCAGTACTTC	CASSLDRRDEQYF
TRBV20-1	-	TRBJ2-5	-	TGCAGTGCTAGACAGACCCAGGAGACCCAGTACTTC	CSARQTQETQYF
TRBV27	-	TRBJ1-5	-	TGTGCCACAGCGTGGTCATGGGGGCCCGCCAATCAGCCCCAGCATTTT	CATAWSWGPANQPQHF
TRBV7-2	TRBD2	TRBJ2-5	many	TGTGCCAGCAGCCCGGGACTAGCGGGAGGAGAGACCCAGTACTTC	CASSPGLAGGETQYF
TRBV12-3/TRBV12-4	TRBD1	TRBJ2-1	many	TGTGCCAGCAGTGCCACAGGGGGTTGGGAGCAGTTCTTC	CASSATGGWEQFF
TRBV7-2	-	TRBJ1-6	many	TGTGCCAGCAGCTCGCTGGACAGCTCCTATAATTCACCCCTCCACTTT	CASSSLDSSYNSPLHF
TRBV12-3/TRBV12-4	TRBD2	TRBJ2-5	many	TGTGCCAGCAGTTTAGGACTAGCGGCCTCCCAAGAGACCCAGTACTTC	CASSLGLAASQETQYF
TRBV7-9	TRBD2	TRBJ2-1	many	TGTGCCAGCAGCTTTAATCTAGCGGGACACAATGAGCAGTTCTTC	CASSFNLAGHNEQFF
TRBV27	TRBD2	TRBJ2-7	many	TGTGCCAGCAGCCCTGGGACTAACCTCTACGAGCAGTACTTC	CASSPGTNLYEQYF
TRBV6-5	TRBD2	TRBJ2-7	many	TGTGCCAGCAGCCCTAGCGGGTATCCCCTCTACGAGCAGTACTTC	CASSPSGYPLYEQYF
TRBV29-1	-	TRBJ2-7	many	TGCAGCGTTCCGAAGAGAGGGGTCGAGCAGTACTTC	CSVPKRGVEQYF
TRBV5-1	TRBD2	TRBJ2-7	-	TGCGCCAGCAGCTTGGATGCGGGAGCTCCCTACGAGCAGTACTTC	CASSLDAGAPYEQYF
TRBV2	-	TRBJ1-4	many	TGTGCCAGCAGTGAGGTGCAGGCTAATGAAAAACTGTTTTTT	CASSEVQANEKLFF
TRBV11-2	-	TRBJ2-2	many	TGTGCCAGCAGCTGGTCACTGAACACCGGGGAGCTGTTTTTT	CASSWSLNTGELFF
TRBV27	-	TRBJ2-2	many	TGTGCCAGCAGTTTATTGGGCAGGGAGACAACCGGGGAGCTGTTTTTT	CASSLLGRETTGELFF
TRBV29-1	-	TRBJ2-7	many	TGCAGCGTTGAAGGGCAAGGCTACGAGCAGTACTTC	CSVEGQGYEQYF
TRBV7-9	-	TRBJ1-1	many	TGTGCCAGCAGCTTAGCATCGGACACTGAAGCTTTCTTT	CASSLASDTEAFF
TRBV5-1	-	TRBJ2-7	many	TGCGCCAGCAGGGACGGGACATGGGACTACGAGCAGTACTTC	CASRDGTWDYEQYF
TRBV29-1	-	TRBJ2-7	many	TGCAGCGTTGTGGGGAGGGGGGGGATCTACGAGCAGTACTTC	CSVVGRGGIYEQYF
TRBV7-2	-	TRBJ1-3	-	TGTGCCAGCAGCTTAGGGGTTCTATTTGGAAACACCATATATTTT	CASSLGVLFGNTIYF
TRBV20-1	TRBD2	TRBJ2-1	many	TGCAGTGCTGCCCTGCTAGCGGTTTACAATGAGCAGTTCTTC	CSAALLAVYNEQFF
TRBV20-1	TRBD2	TRBJ2-3	many	TGCAGTGCCCCATGGATTAGCGGGAGGGCCGATACGCAGTATTTT	CSAPWISGRADTQYF
TRBV5-5	TRBD1	TRBJ2-7	many	TGTGCCAGCAGCCAAGGACAGGGGACCCCCTACGAGCAGTACTTC	CASSQGQGTPYEQYF
TRBV9	TRBD2	TRBJ2-1	many	TGTGCCAGCAGCCCGGGACTAGCGGGAGGCAATGAGCAGTTCTTC	CASSPGLAGGNEQFF
TRBV12-3/TRBV12-4	TRBD1	TRBJ2-7	many	TGTGCCAGCAGTTGGACAGGTTCTGGGATGGAGCAGTACTTC	CASSWTGSGMEQYF
TRBV20-1	TRBD1	TRBJ2-2	-	TGCAGTGCTAGAACAAGGACAGGGGGTAATGCCGGGGAGCTGTTTTTT	CSARTRTGGNAGELFF
TRBV29-1	-	TRBJ1-3	many	TGCAGCGTTGAAGATTCAGGGGCTGGAAACACCATATATTTT	CSVEDSGAGNTIYF
TRBV12-3/TRBV12-4	TRBD1	TRBJ1-4	many	TGTGCCAGCAGTGCCACCGGGACAGCCCTTGAAAAACTGTTTTTT	CASSATGTALEKLFF
TRBV27	TRBD2	TRBJ2-7	many	TGTGCCAGCAGTCGGACTAGGTTGGCCTACGAGCAGTACTTC	CASSRTRLAYEQYF
TRBV6-2/TRBV6-3	-	TRBJ2-3	-	TGTGCCAGCAGTTCTCGCCCCGTCCGTCCTATGGATACGCAGTATTTT	CASSSRPVRPMDTQYF
TRBV7-9	TRBD1	TRBJ2-7	many	TGTGCCAGCAGCTTAGGAGGACAGGCCTACGAGCAGTACTTC	CASSLGGQAYEQYF
TRBV6-2/TRBV6-3	-	TRBJ1-5	-	TGTGCCAGCAGTTACCCCCGACAGAAATTCAATCAGCCCCAGCATTTT	CASSYPRQKFNQPQHF
TRBV5-1	TRBD2	TRBJ2-1	many	TGCGCCAGCAGCCGCCTCATCGGGACTAGCGCTCCACTAGGCTCCTACAATGAGCAGTTCTTC	CASSRLIGTSAPLGSYNEQFF
TRBV29-1	-	TRBJ1-4	few	TGCAGCGTTATGGGGGCGGATGAAAAACTGTTTTTT	CSVMGADEKLFF
TRBV30	TRBD2	TRBJ2-5	-	TGTGCCTGGAATTGGCTAGCGGGAGAAGAGACCCAGTACTTC	CAWNWLAGEETQYF
TRBV5-6	TRBD2	TRBJ2-7	many	TGTGCCAGCAGCCCGATGACTAGCGGGCCCTCCTACGAGCAGTACTTC	CASSPMTSGPSYEQYF
TRBV2	TRBD1	TRBJ2-2	many	TGTGCCAGCAGGGGGACAGCAAGCACCGGGGAGCTGTTTTTT	CASRGTASTGELFF